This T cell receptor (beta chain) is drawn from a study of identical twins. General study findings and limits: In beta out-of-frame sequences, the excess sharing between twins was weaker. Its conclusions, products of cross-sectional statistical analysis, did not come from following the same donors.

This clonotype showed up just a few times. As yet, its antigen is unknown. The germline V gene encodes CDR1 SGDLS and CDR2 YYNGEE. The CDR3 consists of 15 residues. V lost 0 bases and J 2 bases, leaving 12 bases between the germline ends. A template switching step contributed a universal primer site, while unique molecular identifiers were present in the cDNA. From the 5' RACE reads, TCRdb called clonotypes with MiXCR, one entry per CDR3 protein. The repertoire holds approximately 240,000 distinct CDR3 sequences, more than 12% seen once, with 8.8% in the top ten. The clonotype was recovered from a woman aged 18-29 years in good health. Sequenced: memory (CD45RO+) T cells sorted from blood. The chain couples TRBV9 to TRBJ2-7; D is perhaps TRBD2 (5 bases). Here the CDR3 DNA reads TGTGCCAGCAGCGTAGAATCGGGAACACCCTACGAGCAGTACTTC. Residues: CASSVESGTPYEQYF.